This paragraph reports one T cell receptor (beta chain). Its antigen is unidentified. The method was immunoSEQ multiplex PCR; TCRdb's version includes in-frame clones alone and lacks a portion of them. This repertoire shows about 200,000 clones, roughly 77% found once; its top ten account for more than 4.5%. The sample belongs to a study of cytotoxic CD8 clonotypes in ibrutinib-treated CLL. Study-level results: At the start, clonality exceeded age-matched healthy donors and followed circulating CD8+ T-cell counts.

This CDR3 region has 11 residues. Germline V gene sequence: CDR1 GTSNPN, CDR2 SVGIG (reference sequence). With 2 bases removed from V and 6 bases from J, the gap between germline ends came to 8 bases. The specimen was PBMCs, collected after 12 months of ibrutinib treatment. The rearrangement uses TRBV30 and TRBJ2-7; D is ambiguous. The TCR sequence derives from a human donor with chronic lymphocytic leukemia. CDR3 loop: CAWSSALEQYF. The CDR3 region has the DNA TGTGCCTGGAGTTCAGCGCTCGAGCAGTACTTC.